This T cell receptor (beta chain) came from a study of cytomegalovirus exposure and HLA in healthy donors. This clone was seen a handful of times. Its antigen is not identified. An end of the junction does not agree with germline; a read error may underlie this. Vbeta (60) and Jbeta (13) primers were used in the PCR. TCRdb keeps only in-frame clones here, not all; method: immunoSEQ multiplex PCR. The data hold approximately 160,000 clones, with about 77% observed a single time. Germline-derived CDR1 and CDR2 are MGHRA and YSYEKL. CDR3 length: 13 amino acids. Study results and limitations: Other equally common chains were less clonally expanded than HLA-associated TCR beta chains, a later analysis showed.

The chain joins TRBV4-1 to TRBJ2-7; 7 bases align to TRBD1. The origin of this receptor is a man between 18 and 29 years old in good health and CMV-seropositive. The sample consisted of PBMCs. The CDR3 coding sequence is TGCGCCAGCAGCCGGACTGTCGGACAGGTAAATGTCTTC. Translating it yields CASSRTVGQVNVF.